What follows are 5 T cell receptor beta chains derived from one specimen sequenced in a study of beta chain features in type 1 diabetes. The investigators reverse transcribed all of the isolated RNA, so they sequenced expressed TCRB transcripts. The table came from immunoSEQ multiplex PCR; TCRdb's copy has only in-frame clones and leaves some out. The sample holds approximately 330,000 clones, approximately 10% seen once. The sequenced sample consisted of naive CD4+ T cells from blood. Receptors originate from a woman aged 30 to 39 in good health.

This clone was detected a few times. This chain connects TRBV28 to TRBJ2-1; 12 bases fit TRBD2. Germline V gene sequence: CDR1 MDHEN, CDR2 SYDVKM. J lost 7 bases, V lost 4 bases, and 5 bases had no gene match. This CDR3 is built from 15 residues. The CDR3 DNA follows: TGTGCCAGCAGTTCACGACTAGCGGGAGTGAATGAGCAGTTCTTC. Residues: CASSSRLAGVNEQFF.

The J gene is TRBJ2-2, the V gene TRBV4-2; tentatively, D is TRBD2 (6 bases). This CDR3 comprises 15 residues. Trimming left V 3 bases short and J 5 bases short, with 13 bases between. Looked up from germline, CDR1 is LGHNA and CDR2 is YNFKEQ. CDR3 residues: CASSQRLVRTGELFF. CDR3 sequence (DNA): TGTGCCAGCAGCCAGAGACTAGTCCGGACCGGGGAGCTGTTTTTT.

The chain recombines TRBV7-9 with TRBJ2-1; 7 bases are a match to TRBD2. This CDR3 region has 16 residues. Unmatched junction bases numbered 11, after V lost 1 base and J lost 8 bases. Per the germline V gene, CDR1 is SEHNR and CDR2 is FQNEAQ (reference sequence). The CDR3 DNA is TGTGCCAGCAGCTTAGGGCGGGAGAGTGGCGGCGATGAGCAGTTCTTC. Translation: CASSLGRESGGDEQFF.

V usage is TRBV30 and J usage is TRBJ1-5; the match to TRBD1 covers 8 bases. V gave up 8 bases and J gave up 4 bases; unmatched junction bases: 7. Germline CDR1 is GTSNPN and CDR2 is SVGIG (reference sequence). This CDR3 region has 13 residues. The CDR3 DNA reads TGTGCCGCAGGACAGGGTTCAAATCAGCCCCAGCATTTT. This sequence encodes CAAGQGSNQPQHF.

The chain combines TRBV6-5 with TRBJ1-1; D gene ambiguous. The ends were cut back, 2 bases at V and 4 bases at J, with 11 bases in the middle. Germline CDR1 reads MNHEY; CDR2 reads SVGAGI. This CDR3 is built from 14 residues. CDR3 region: CASSYEGLGTEAFF. The CDR3 DNA follows: TGTGCCAGCAGTTACGAGGGTTTGGGCACTGAAGCTTTCTTT.